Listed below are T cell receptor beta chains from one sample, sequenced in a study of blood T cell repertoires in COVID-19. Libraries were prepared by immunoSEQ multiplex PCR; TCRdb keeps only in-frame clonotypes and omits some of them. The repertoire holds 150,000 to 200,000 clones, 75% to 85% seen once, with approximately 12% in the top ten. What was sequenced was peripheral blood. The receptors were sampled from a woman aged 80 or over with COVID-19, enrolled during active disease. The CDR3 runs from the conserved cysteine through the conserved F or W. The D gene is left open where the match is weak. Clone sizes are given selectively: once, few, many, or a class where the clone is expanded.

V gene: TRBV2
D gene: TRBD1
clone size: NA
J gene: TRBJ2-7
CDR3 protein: CASSVPGQGASEAYEQYF
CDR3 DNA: TGTGCCAGCAGTGTGCCGGGACAGGGGGCTAGCGAGGCCTACGAGCAGTACTTC

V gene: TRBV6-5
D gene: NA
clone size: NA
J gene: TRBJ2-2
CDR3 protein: CASSLTGRNTGELFF
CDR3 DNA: TGTGCCAGCAGTCTCACAGGGAGAAACACCGGGGAGCTGTTTTTT

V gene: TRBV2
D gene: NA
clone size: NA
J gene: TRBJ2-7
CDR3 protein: CASSESSSYEQYF
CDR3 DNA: TGTGCCAGCAGTGAATCTAGCTCGTACGAGCAGTACTTC

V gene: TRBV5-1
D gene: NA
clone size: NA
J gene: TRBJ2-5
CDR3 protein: CASSGTGLLKETQYF
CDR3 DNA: TGCGCCAGCAGCGGGACTGGATTGTTGAAAGAGACCCAGTACTTC

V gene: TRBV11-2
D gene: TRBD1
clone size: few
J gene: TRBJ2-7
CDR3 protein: CASSLDRVSYEQYF
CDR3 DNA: TGTGCCAGCAGCCTGGACAGGGTCTCGTACGAGCAGTACTTC

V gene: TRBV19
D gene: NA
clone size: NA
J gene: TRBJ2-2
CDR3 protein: CASITTHGLTTGELFF
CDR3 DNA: TGTGCCAGTATCACCACGCACGGACTCACCACCGGGGAGCTGTTTTTT

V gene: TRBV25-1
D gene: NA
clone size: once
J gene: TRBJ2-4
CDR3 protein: CASSESGKNIQYF
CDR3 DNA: TGTGCCAGCAGTGAATCGGGCAAAAACATTCAGTACTTC

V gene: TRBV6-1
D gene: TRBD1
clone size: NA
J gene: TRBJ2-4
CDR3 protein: CASSEMTGQQAKNIQYF
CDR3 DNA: TGTGCCAGCAGTGAAATGACGGGACAGCAGGCCAAAAACATTCAGTACTTC

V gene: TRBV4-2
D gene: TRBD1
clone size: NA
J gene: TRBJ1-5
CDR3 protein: CASSQNRGSNQPQHF
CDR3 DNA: TGTGCCAGCAGCCAAAACAGGGGGAGCAATCAGCCCCAGCATTTT

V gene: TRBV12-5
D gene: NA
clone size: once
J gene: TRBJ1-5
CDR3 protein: CASGLGSNGGAQHF
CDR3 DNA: TGTGCTAGTGGTTTAGGATCGAACGGCGGGGCCCAGCATTTT

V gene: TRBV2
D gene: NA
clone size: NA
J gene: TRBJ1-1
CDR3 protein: CASSERTGLYTEAFF
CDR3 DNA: TGTGCCAGCAGTGAAAGAACAGGGTTATACACTGAAGCTTTCTTT

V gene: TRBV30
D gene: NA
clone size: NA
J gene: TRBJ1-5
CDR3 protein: CAWSESNQPQHF
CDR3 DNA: TGTGCCTGGAGTGAGAGTAATCAGCCCCAGCATTTT

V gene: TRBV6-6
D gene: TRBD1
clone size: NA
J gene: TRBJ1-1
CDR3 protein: CASSYPDRGGGEAFF
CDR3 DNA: TGTGCCAGCAGTTACCCGGACAGGGGAGGGGGTGAAGCTTTCTTT

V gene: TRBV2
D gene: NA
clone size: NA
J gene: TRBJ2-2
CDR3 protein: CASSELGAGGELFF
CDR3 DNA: TGTGCCAGCAGTGAACTAGGCGCTGGCGGGGAGCTGTTTTTT

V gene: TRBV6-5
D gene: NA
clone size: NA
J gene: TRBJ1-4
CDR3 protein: CASSYTVRGELFF
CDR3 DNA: TGTGCCAGCAGTTATACCGTGCGGGGGGAACTGTTTTTT

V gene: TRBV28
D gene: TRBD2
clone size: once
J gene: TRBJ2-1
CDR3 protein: CASSFALAGGPYENEQFF
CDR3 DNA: TGTGCCAGCAGTTTTGCGCTAGCGGGAGGGCCGTATGAGAATGAGCAGTTCTTC

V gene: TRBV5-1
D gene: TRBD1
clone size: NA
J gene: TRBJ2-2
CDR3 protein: CASSLGQGLNTGELFF
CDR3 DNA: TGCGCCAGCAGCTTGGGACAGGGGCTGAACACCGGGGAGCTGTTTTTT

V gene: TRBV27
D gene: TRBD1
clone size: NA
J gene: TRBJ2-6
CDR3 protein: CASARDRGPGANVLTF
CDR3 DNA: TGTGCCAGCGCCCGGGACAGGGGGCCAGGGGCCAACGTCCTGACTTTC

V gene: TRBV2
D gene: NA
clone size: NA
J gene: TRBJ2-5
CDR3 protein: CASSDLGAGAGWETQYF
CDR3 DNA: TGTGCCAGCAGTGATCTCGGAGCTGGGGCGGGATGGGAGACCCAGTACTTC

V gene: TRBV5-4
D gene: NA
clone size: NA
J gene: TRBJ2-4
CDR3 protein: CASSQGTAKNIQYF
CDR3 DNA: TGTGCCAGCAGCCAGGGGACAGCCAAAAACATTCAGTACTTC

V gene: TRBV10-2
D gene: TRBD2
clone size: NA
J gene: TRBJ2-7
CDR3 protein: CASSLAGGHEQYF
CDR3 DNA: TGCGCCAGCAGTCTAGCGGGGGGCCACGAGCAGTACTTC

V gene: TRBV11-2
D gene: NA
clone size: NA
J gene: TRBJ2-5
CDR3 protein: CASSLIGRGIVETQYF
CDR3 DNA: TGTGCCAGCAGCTTAATAGGACGGGGAATAGTAGAGACCCAGTACTTC